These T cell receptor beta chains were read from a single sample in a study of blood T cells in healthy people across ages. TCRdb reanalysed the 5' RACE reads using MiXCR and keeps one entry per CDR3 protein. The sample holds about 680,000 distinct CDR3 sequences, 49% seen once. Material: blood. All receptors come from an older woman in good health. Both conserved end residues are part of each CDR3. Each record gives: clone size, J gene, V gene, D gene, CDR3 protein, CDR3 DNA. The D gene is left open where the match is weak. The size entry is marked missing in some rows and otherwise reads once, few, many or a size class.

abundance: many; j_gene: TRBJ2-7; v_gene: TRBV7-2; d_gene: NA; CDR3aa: CASSLGLAIYEQYF; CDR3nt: TGTGCCAGCAGCTTAGGCCTGGCTATCTACGAGCAGTACTTC
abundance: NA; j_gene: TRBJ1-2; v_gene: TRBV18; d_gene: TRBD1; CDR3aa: CASSKRQGNYGYTF; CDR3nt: TGTGCCAGCTCAAAGCGACAGGGGAACTATGGCTACACCTTC
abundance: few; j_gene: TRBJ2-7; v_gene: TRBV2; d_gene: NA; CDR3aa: CASSGWRDEQYF; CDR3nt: TGTGCCAGCAGTGGTTGGAGGGACGAGCAGTACTTC
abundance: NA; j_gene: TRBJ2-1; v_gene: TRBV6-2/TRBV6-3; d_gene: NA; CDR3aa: CASSYSNSYNEQFF; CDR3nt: TGTGCCAGCAGTTACTCGAACAGCTACAATGAGCAGTTCTTC
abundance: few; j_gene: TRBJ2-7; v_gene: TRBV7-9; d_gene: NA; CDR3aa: CASSTRQESNEQYF; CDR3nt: TGTGCCAGCAGCACCAGACAGGAATCGAACGAGCAGTACTTC
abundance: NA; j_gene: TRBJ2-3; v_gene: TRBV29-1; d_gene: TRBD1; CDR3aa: CGVTQGAGWADTQYF; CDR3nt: TGCGGCGTAACACAGGGGGCTGGTTGGGCAGATACGCAGTATTTT
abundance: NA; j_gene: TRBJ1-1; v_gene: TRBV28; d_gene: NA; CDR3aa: CASSLVQLEAFF; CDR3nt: TGTGCCAGCAGTTTAGTACAGCTCGAAGCTTTCTTT
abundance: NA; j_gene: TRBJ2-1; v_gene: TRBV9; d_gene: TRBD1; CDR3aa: CASSAPRTGFAYNEQFF; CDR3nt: TGTGCCAGCAGCGCCCCTCGGACAGGGTTCGCCTACAATGAGCAGTTCTTC
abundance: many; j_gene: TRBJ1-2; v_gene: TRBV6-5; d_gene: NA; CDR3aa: CASSPPGLGGNGYTF; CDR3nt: TGTGCCAGCAGTCCCCCGGGGTTAGGGGGGAATGGCTACACCTTC
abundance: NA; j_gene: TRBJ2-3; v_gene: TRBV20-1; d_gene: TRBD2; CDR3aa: CSARDRRRESADTQYF; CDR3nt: TGCAGTGCTAGAGATCGGAGGCGGGAGAGCGCAGATACGCAGTATTTT
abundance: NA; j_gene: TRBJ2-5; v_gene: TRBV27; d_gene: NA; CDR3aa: CASSVQGRETQYF; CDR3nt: TGTGCCAGCAGTGTGCAAGGGCGGGAGACCCAGTACTTC
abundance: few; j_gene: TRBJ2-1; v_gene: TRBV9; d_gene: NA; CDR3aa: CASSGGSGFTYNEQFF; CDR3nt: TGTGCCAGCAGCGGAGGGAGCGGGTTCACCTACAATGAGCAGTTCTTC
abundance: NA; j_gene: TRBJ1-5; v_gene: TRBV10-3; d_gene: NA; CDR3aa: CAIQGLRNQPQHF; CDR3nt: TGTGCCATTCAGGGTCTCCGCAATCAGCCCCAGCATTTT
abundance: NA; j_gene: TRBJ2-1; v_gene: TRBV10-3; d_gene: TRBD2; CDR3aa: CAISAPGGEDEQFF; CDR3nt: TGTGCCATCAGTGCACCGGGAGGGGAAGATGAGCAGTTCTTC
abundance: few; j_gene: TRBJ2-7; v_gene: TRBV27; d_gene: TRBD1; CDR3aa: CASSESGTAAYEQYF; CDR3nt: TGTGCCAGCAGTGAGTCGGGGACAGCAGCCTACGAGCAGTACTTC
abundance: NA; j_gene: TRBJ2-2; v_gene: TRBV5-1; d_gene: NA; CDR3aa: CASSLAAGNTGELFF; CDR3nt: TGCGCCAGCAGCTTGGCCGCGGGGAACACCGGGGAGCTGTTTTTT
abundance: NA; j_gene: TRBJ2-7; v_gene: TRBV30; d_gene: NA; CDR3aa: CAWSPGEYYEQYF; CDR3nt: TGTGCCTGGAGTCCGGGAGAGTACTACGAGCAGTACTTC
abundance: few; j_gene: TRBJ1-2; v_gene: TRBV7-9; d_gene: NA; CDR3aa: CASSLGGIGGYTF; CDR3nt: TGTGCCAGCAGCTTAGGGGGCATCGGTGGCTACACCTTC
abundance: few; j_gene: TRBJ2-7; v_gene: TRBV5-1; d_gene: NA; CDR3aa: CASTKTGVYEQYF; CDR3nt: TGCGCCAGCACGAAGACAGGAGTCTACGAGCAGTACTTC
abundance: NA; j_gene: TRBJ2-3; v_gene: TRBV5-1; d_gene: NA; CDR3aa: CASSRGGTADAQYF; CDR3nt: TGCGCCAGCAGCAGAGGGGGTACTGCAGATGCGCAGTATTTT
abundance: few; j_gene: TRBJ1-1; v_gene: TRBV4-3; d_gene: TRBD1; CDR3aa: CASSQDLGETGKNEAFF; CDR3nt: TGCGCCAGCAGCCAAGATCTAGGCGAGACAGGGAAGAATGAAGCTTTCTTT
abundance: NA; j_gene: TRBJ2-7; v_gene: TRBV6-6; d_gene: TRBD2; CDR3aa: CASRPGLGWGYEQYF; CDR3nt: TGTGCCAGCAGGCCGGGACTAGGTTGGGGATATGAGCAGTACTTC
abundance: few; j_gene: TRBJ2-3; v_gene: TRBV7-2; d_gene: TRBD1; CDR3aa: CASSQGQSSTDTQYF; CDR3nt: TGTGCCAGCAGCCAGGGACAGAGCAGCACAGATACGCAGTATTTT
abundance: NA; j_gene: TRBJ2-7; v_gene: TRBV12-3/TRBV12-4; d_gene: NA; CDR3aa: CASSPQTGTSYEQYF; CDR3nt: TGTGCCAGCAGTCCACAAACAGGGACCTCCTACGAGCAGTACTTC
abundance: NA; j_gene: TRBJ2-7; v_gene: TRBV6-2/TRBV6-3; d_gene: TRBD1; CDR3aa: CASSYPRTGGKQYF; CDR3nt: TGTGCCAGCAGTTACCCCAGGACAGGCGGCAAGCAGTACTTC
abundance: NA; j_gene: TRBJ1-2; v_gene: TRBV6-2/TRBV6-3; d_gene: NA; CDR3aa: CASRYDSISYGYTF; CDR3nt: TGTGCCAGCAGGTACGACAGTATAAGCTATGGCTACACCTTC
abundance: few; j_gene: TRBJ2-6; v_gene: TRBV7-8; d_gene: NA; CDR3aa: CASSLGDGANVLTF; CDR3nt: TGTGCCAGCAGCTTAGGGGACGGGGCCAACGTCCTGACTTTC
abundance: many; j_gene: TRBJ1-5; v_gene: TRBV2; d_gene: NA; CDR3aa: CASSKWSNQPQHF; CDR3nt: TGTGCCAGCAGTAAGTGGAGCAATCAGCCCCAGCATTTT
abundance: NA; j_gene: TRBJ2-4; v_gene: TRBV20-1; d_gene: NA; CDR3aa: CSAGERGDTAKNIQYF; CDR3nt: TGCAGTGCTGGAGAAAGGGGGGACACGGCCAAAAACATTCAGTACTTC
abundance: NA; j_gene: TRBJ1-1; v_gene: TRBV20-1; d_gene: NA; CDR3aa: CSSQFGALAFF; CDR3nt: TGCAGTTCCCAATTTGGTGCTTTAGCTTTCTTT
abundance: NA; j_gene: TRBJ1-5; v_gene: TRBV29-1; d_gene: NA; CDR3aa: CSVRDNYNQPQHF; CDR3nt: TGCAGCGTACGCGACAACTACAATCAGCCCCAGCATTTT
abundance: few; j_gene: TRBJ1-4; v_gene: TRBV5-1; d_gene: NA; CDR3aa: CASSSGPTGGGEKLFF; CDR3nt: TGCGCCAGCAGCTCTGGACCGACAGGTGGGGGAGAAAAACTGTTTTTT
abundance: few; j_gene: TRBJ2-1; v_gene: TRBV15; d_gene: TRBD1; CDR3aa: CATSRVRTGTYNEQFF; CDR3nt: TGTGCCACCAGCAGAGTCCGGACAGGGACCTACAATGAGCAGTTCTTC
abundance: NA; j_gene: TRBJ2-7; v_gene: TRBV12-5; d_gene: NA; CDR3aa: CASGLDRAGEQYF; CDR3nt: TGTGCTAGTGGTTTGGACAGGGCGGGAGAGCAGTACTTC
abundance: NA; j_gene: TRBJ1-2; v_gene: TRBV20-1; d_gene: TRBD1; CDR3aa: CSATRQGGDYGYTF; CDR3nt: TGCAGTGCTACTAGACAGGGGGGAGACTATGGCTACACCTTC
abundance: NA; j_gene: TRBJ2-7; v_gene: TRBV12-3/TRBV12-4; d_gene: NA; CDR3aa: CASSLQALVSESSYEQYF; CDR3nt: TGTGCCAGCAGTTTACAGGCTTTGGTTTCAGAGAGCTCCTACGAGCAGTACTTC